This is a list of T cell receptor beta chains from one sample in a study of blood T cell repertoires in COVID-19. Data came from immunoSEQ multiplex PCR; TCRdb stores just in-frame clones and leaves some out. The table records approximately 200,000 clones, more than 75% of them present only once. The specimen was PBMCs or T cells enriched from blood (not recorded which). The origin of the receptors is a woman aged 30 to 39 who had recovered from COVID-19. The CDR3 runs from the conserved cysteine through the conserved F or W. Each record gives: V gene, clone size, D gene, J gene, CDR3 protein, CDR3 DNA. The D gene is left open where the match is weak. Only part of the rows carry a size: once, few, many, or a class if the clone is expanded.

TRBV27	.	.	TRBJ1-2	CASGEGRGYTF	TGTGCCAGCGGGGAGGGCCGTGGCTACACCTTC
TRBV27	.	.	TRBJ1-5	CASQRAGEGQPQHF	TGTGCCAGCCAACGAGCAGGGGAGGGTCAGCCCCAGCATTTT
TRBV3-1/TRBV3-2	once	.	TRBJ2-2	CASSPNTGELFF	TGTGCCAGCAGCCCAAACACCGGGGAGCTGTTTTTT
TRBV11-2	.	.	TRBJ2-2	CASSEGGELFF	TGTGCCAGCAGCGAGGGCGGGGAGCTGTTTTTT
TRBV3-1/TRBV3-2	.	.	TRBJ2-5	CASSQGGGAWEETQYF	TGTGCCAGCAGCCAGGGGGGTGGGGCATGGGAAGAGACCCAGTACTTC
TRBV28	.	.	TRBJ1-5	CASRKQGISNQPQHF	TGTGCCAGCAGGAAACAGGGTATTAGCAATCAGCCCCAGCATTTT
TRBV4-2	.	TRBD1	TRBJ2-1	CASSPAGQDLSYNEQFF	TGTGCCAGCAGCCCCGCGGGACAGGACCTCTCCTACAATGAGCAGTTCTTC
TRBV6-4	.	TRBD1	TRBJ2-7	CASETGYEQYF	TGTGCCAGCGAGACAGGGTACGAGCAGTACTTC
TRBV18	.	TRBD1	TRBJ1-2	CASSPRGFGDRGLRVYGYTF	TGTGCCAGCTCACCACGGGGGTTTGGCGACAGGGGGCTTCGGGTCTATGGCTACACCTTC
TRBV7-8	.	.	TRBJ2-5	CASSYRGKDDYQETQYF	TGTGCCAGCAGCTACCGGGGTAAGGACGACTACCAAGAGACCCAGTACTTC
TRBV5-1	.	.	TRBJ2-3	CASSLGPGVDTQYF	TGCGCCAGCAGCTTGGGGCCAGGGGTTGATACGCAGTATTTT
TRBV2	.	TRBD1	TRBJ1-6	CASSGGQYNSPLHF	TGTGCCAGCAGCGGGGGACAGTATAATTCACCCCTCCACTTT
TRBV28	few	.	TRBJ2-1	CASKAVGYNEQFF	TGTGCCAGCAAAGCGGTAGGCTACAATGAGCAGTTCTTC
TRBV4-2	.	TRBD1	TRBJ1-5	CASSIRTGTQPQHF	TGTGCCAGCAGCATCCGGACAGGGACTCAGCCCCAGCATTTT
TRBV28	.	TRBD1	TRBJ1-3	CASSWEEGASGNTIYF	TGTGCCAGCAGCTGGGAGGAGGGGGCTTCTGGAAACACCATATATTTT
TRBV30	.	.	TRBJ1-3	CAWSVSSSGNTIYF	TGTGCCTGGAGTGTTAGTTCCTCTGGAAACACCATATATTTT
TRBV21-1	.	.	TRBJ2-7	CASRNTPQREGVYEQYF	TGTGCCAGCAGAAATACGCCCCAGCGGGAGGGCGTGTACGAGCAGTACTTC
TRBV1	.	.	TRBJ2-7	CTSSPTGLAVSYEQYF	TGCACCAGCAGCCCGACCGGACTAGCGGTCTCCTACGAGCAGTACTTC
TRBV5-4	.	TRBD1	TRBJ2-5	CASSPDRGRGRETQYF	TGTGCCAGCAGCCCGGACAGGGGACGGGGGAGAGAGACCCAGTACTTC
TRBV5-4	.	.	TRBJ2-7	CASSLTGVTYEQYF	TGTGCCAGCAGCTTGACGGGAGTGACCTACGAGCAGTACTTC
TRBV28	.	TRBD1	TRBJ1-2	CASSSTGVGYTF	TGTGCCAGCAGTTCGACAGGGGTTGGCTACACCTTC
TRBV19	.	.	TRBJ1-5	CASSIDNSGRGDQPQHF	TGTGCCAGTAGTATAGATAACTCCGGCCGGGGAGATCAGCCCCAGCATTTT
TRBV9	once	TRBD1	TRBJ2-7	CASARTGGTYEQYF	TGTGCCAGCGCCCGGACAGGGGGCACCTACGAGCAGTACTTC
TRBV2	.	.	TRBJ1-2	CASTSPRRGGGYTF	TGTGCCAGCACGAGCCCCCGTCGGGGTGGGGGCTACACCTTC
TRBV27	.	.	TRBJ2-7	CASSFQGYEQYF	TGTGCCAGCAGTTTTCAGGGCTACGAGCAGTACTTC
TRBV3-1/TRBV3-2	.	.	TRBJ1-2	CASSPSSTGGYTF	TGTGCCAGCAGCCCCTCCTCGACGGGGGGCTACACCTTC
TRBV19	.	TRBD1	TRBJ1-2	CASKTGMNGYTF	TGTGCCAGTAAGACAGGGATGAATGGCTACACCTTC
TRBV3-1/TRBV3-2	.	TRBD1	TRBJ1-1	CASSQERTGVNTEAFF	TGTGCCAGCAGCCAAGAGAGGACAGGGGTGAACACTGAAGCTTTCTTT
TRBV2	.	.	TRBJ1-1	CASSEEQVLNDTEAFF	TGTGCCAGCAGTGAAGAGCAGGTTCTAAACGACACTGAAGCTTTCTTT
TRBV5-8	few	.	TRBJ1-1	CASSPRGLEAFF	TGTGCCAGCAGCCCTAGAGGGCTTGAAGCTTTCTTT
TRBV6-5	.	TRBD1	TRBJ1-1	CASTRTGSTEAFF	TGTGCCAGCACTCGGACAGGGTCGACTGAAGCTTTCTTT